The 20 T cell receptor beta chains below come from one sample, sequenced in a study of T cell responses to AZD1222 COVID-19 vaccine. TCRdb's copy holds only in-frame clones and misses some; the assay was immunoSEQ multiplex PCR. The sample records approximately 130,000 clones, about nine tenths being singletons. The starting material was peripheral blood, obtained 28 days after the second AZD1222 dose. Receptor source: an adult who received the AZD1222 COVID-19 vaccine.

The chain links TRBV3-1 (or the pseudogene TRBV3-2) to TRBJ2-5, with 7 nucleotides matching TRBD2. The CDR3 extends over 12 amino acids. The germline CDR1 and CDR2 sequences are LGHDT and YNNKEL (reference sequence). V was pared by 1 base and J by 7 bases, with 0 bases of the junction left unmatched. CDR3 residues: CASSQGGGTQYF. The CDR3 nucleotides are TGTGCCAGCAGCCAAGGCGGGGGGACCCAGTACTTC.

The rearrangement links TRBV5-1 to TRBJ2-1; TRBD2 matches 7 bases. CDR3 length equals 16 residues. J was trimmed by 3 bases and V by 0 bases; bases with no gene match: 6. Germline lookup yields CDR1 SGHRS and CDR2 YFSETQ. This CDR3 reads CASSLVASGNYNEQFF. CDR3 sequence (DNA): TGCGCCAGCAGCTTGGTGGCTAGCGGAAACTACAATGAGCAGTTCTTC.

The rearrangement joins TRBV11-2 to TRBJ2-7; 8 nucleotides match TRBD1. The CDR3 has 13 amino acids. Germline-derived CDR1 and CDR2 are SGHAT and FQNNGV. The trim removed 5 bases at V and 3 bases at J, leaving 3 bases unmatched. The CDR3 bases are TGTGCCAGCAGCCCGACAGGGGACTACGAGCAGTACTTC. This gives the protein CASSPTGDYEQYF. The full variable domain, in which reference TRBV11-2 and TRBJ2-7 provide the parts outside the CDR3, is EAGVAQSPRYKIIEKRQSVAFWCNPISGHATLYWYQQILGQGPKLLIQFQNNGVVDDSQLPKDRFSAERLKGVDSTLKIQPAKLEDSAVYLCASSPTGDYEQYFGPGTRLTVT.

This rearrangement joins TRBV9 to TRBJ2-7; 10 bases match TRBD2. CDR1 and CDR2 (germline): SGDLS, YYNGEE. The ends lost 4 bases at V and 3 bases at J; junction bases unmatched: 4. The CDR3 has 14 amino acids. CDR3 DNA sequence: TGTGCCAGCAGCCCTCGGACTAGCGGCTACGAGCAGTACTTC. This codes for CASSPRTSGYEQYF.

V and J are TRBV6-2 or TRBV6-3 and TRBJ1-5; weak D call: TRBD1 (6 bases). Trimming stripped 0 bases from V and 5 bases from J, with 8 bases between. The germline V gene has CDR1 MNHEY and CDR2 SVGEGT. This CDR3 region has 14 residues. As DNA, the CDR3 is TGTGCCAGCAGTTACTCAAACAGGGATCAGCCCCAGCATTTT. It yields the protein CASSYSNRDQPQHF.

The chain has TRBV5-4 and TRBJ1-2; possible D gene TRBD1, 6 bases. The CDR3 totals 14 residues. Germline values: CDR1 SGHNT, CDR2 YYREEE (reference sequence). V was trimmed by 4 bases and J by 5 bases, leaving 15 bases between them. The CDR3 reads CASSPWGGRYGYTF. CDR3 nucleotides: TGTGCCAGCAGCCCCTGGGGGGGCCGGTATGGCTACACCTTC.

This rearrangement joins TRBV18 to TRBJ2-2; the D gene is possibly TRBD1 (5 bases). There are 15 residues in the CDR3. In germline, CDR1 is KGHSH, CDR2 LQKENI. V was clipped by 4 bases and J by 0 bases, with 9 bases between them. The CDR3 spells CASSLAGSNTGELFF. The CDR3 nucleotides read TGTGCCAGCTCACTCGCAGGGTCGAACACCGGGGAGCTGTTTTTT.

V and J are TRBV18 and TRBJ1-5; D unresolved. Germline loops: CDR1 KGHSH, CDR2 LQKENI. The CDR3 is made up of 15 amino acids. V was shortened by 2 bases and J by 6 bases, with 14 bases between the two germline ends. The DNA of the CDR3 is TGTGCCAGCTCACCAGGGCAGTGGGAGGGTCAGCCCCAGCATTTT. Translating gives CASSPGQWEGQPQHF.

This rearrangement joins TRBV4-1 to TRBJ2-3; TRBD2 aligns across 14 bases. Trimming cost V 6 bases and J 3 bases; bases outside gene matches: 11. The CDR3 has 18 amino acids. The germline V gene encodes CDR1 MGHRA and CDR2 YSYEKL. The CDR3 region is CASRPRGTSGSVTDTQYF. The CDR3 DNA follows: TGCGCCAGCAGACCTAGGGGGACTAGCGGGAGCGTAACAGATACGCAGTATTTT.

This chain connects TRBV30 to TRBJ1-4; no clear D gene. The CDR3 has 13 residues. The V end lost 4 bases, the J end lost 1 base, and 7 bases lay between the germline ends. Per the germline V gene, CDR1 is GTSNPN and CDR2 is SVGIG (reference sequence). The CDR3, as DNA: TGTGCCTGGACGGGAGTAACTAATGAAAAACTGTTTTTT. Amino acids: CAWTGVTNEKLFF.

The DNA of the CDR3 is TGTGCCAGCTCACCAACAGGGGATAACTATGGCTACACCTTC. Its protein is CASSPTGDNYGYTF. The chain couples TRBV18 to TRBJ1-2; TRBD1 matches at 7 bases. The CDR3 is made up of 14 amino acids. V dropped 2 bases and J dropped 1; count of bases not matched to a gene: 1. The germline V gene has CDR1 KGHSH and CDR2 LQKENI.

This chain uses TRBV18 with TRBJ1-2; the D gene is possibly TRBD1 (6 bases). V lost 3 bases and J lost 3, with 17 bases in between. CDR1 KGHSH and CDR2 LQKENI come from the germline V gene. The CDR3 loop spans 16 amino acids. The CDR3 is CASSPLGGGDDYGYTF. The CDR3 DNA sequence: TGTGCCAGCTCACCCCTCGGGGGCGGGGATGACTATGGCTACACCTTC.

This sequence joins TRBV4-1 and TRBJ2-1, with 16 bases lining up with TRBD2. Trimming cost V 3 bases and J 0 bases; bases outside gene matches: 5. Germline V gene lookup returns CDR1 MGHRA and CDR2 YSYEKL. CDR3 length equals 19 residues. This CDR3 reads CASSHPGLAGGSSYNEQFF. CDR3 coding DNA: TGCGCCAGCAGCCATCCGGGACTAGCGGGGGGGAGCTCCTACAATGAGCAGTTCTTC.

This clone came up a few times. The chain links TRBV3-1 (or the pseudogene TRBV3-2) to TRBJ1-2; D gene unclear. Germline V gives CDR1 LGHDT, CDR2 YNNKEL (reference sequence). This CDR3 contains 13 residues. V was trimmed by 1 base and J by 4 bases, leaving 7 bases between them. CDR3 coding DNA: TGTGCCAGCAGCCAAGCTGGATTCTATGGCTACACCTTC. Amino acids: CASSQAGFYGYTF.

The CDR3 bases are TGTGCCAGCAGCCAGGCTGGTAACACTGAAGCTTTCTTT. Translating it yields CASSQAGNTEAFF. V and J are TRBV4-2 and TRBJ1-1; D uncertain. The V gene's germline CDR1 is LGHNA and CDR2 YNFKEQ. The CDR3 has 13 amino acids. V dropped 3 bases and J dropped 2 bases, with 7 bases sitting between them.

This sequence joins TRBV7-2 and TRBJ2-2; 8 positions match TRBD2. Germline V CDR1 and CDR2: SGHTA, FQGNSA. The CDR3 consists of 15 residues. J gave up 3 bases and V 3 bases, and 3 bases lay outside the gene matches. The DNA for the CDR3 is TGTGCCAGCAGCTTCGTAGCGGGATACACCGGGGAGCTGTTTTTT. Protein: CASSFVAGYTGELFF.

This clone was observed a handful of times. This sequence joins TRBV23-1 and TRBJ2-1; 11 positions agree with TRBD1. TRBV23-1 is filed as an ORF, its function uncertain. The CDR3 covers 18 residues. V shed 6 bases, J shed 7 bases, and the junction held 17 bases outside the gene matches. CDR3 in DNA: TGCGCCAGCAGCCAAAGGAGTCACGGACAGGGGGCTGTGAATGAGCAGTTCTTC. Amino acids: CASSQRSHGQGAVNEQFF.

This rearrangement joins TRBV7-3 to TRBJ2-3; D not resolved. Germline V gene data show CDR1 as SGHTA and CDR2 as FQGTGA. V was pared by 5 bases and J by 2 bases, with 14 bases between. The length of the CDR3 is 15 residues. The CDR3 sequence is CASSPGVASTDTQYF. In DNA form, the CDR3 reads TGTGCCAGCAGCCCAGGCGTGGCCTCCACAGATACGCAGTATTTT.

The V and J genes are TRBV13 and TRBJ2-7, with TRBD1 matching over 9 bases. The CDR3 covers 13 residues. From germline, CDR1 is PRHDT and CDR2 FYEKMQ (reference sequence). V was pared by 3 bases and J by 6 bases, with 3 bases of the junction left unmatched. The CDR3 reads CASSFTGGGEQYF. CDR3 coding DNA: TGTGCCAGCAGCTTCACAGGGGGCGGCGAGCAGTACTTC.

This clone has just one count. The chain couples TRBV3-1 (or the pseudogene TRBV3-2) to TRBJ1-3; TRBD1 matches at 7 bases. V lost 4 bases, J lost 0 bases, and 15 bases stayed unmatched. Looked up from germline, CDR1 is LGHDT and CDR2 is YNNKEL (reference sequence). The CDR3 sequence is 19 residues long. The CDR3 protein is CASSPGGPGGDRSGNTIYF. The CDR3 DNA sequence: TGTGCCAGCAGCCCCGGTGGTCCAGGGGGGGACCGCTCTGGAAACACCATATATTTT.